This T cell receptor beta chain was captured in a study of T cells in narcolepsy. Study details: Enrolled donors included narcolepsy type 1 or type 2 patients and healthy controls. Study-level points and caveats: Reportedly, autoreactive clonotypes were serially detected in patients' blood but not controls'.

The CDR3 extends over 15 amino acids. Germline V CDR1 and CDR2: MRHNA, SNTAGT. Trimming cost V 6 bases and J 4 bases, with 18 bases left between them. Data came from immunoSEQ multiplex PCR; TCRdb stores just in-frame clones and leaves some out. Of around 30,000 clones in the sample, 75% to 85% were seen once. A word on this clone: Its antigen is not identified.

The sample taken for sequencing was memory (CD45RA-) CD4+ T cells from blood. This TCR came from a human donor in good health. This chain links TRBV6-4 with TRBJ1-2; maybe TRBD1 (5 bases). CDR3 sequence reads: CASRKGTDPGYGYTF. CDR3 DNA sequence: TGTGCCAGCAGAAAAGGGACTGATCCGGGCTATGGCTACACCTTC.